A selection of T cell receptor beta chains follows, all from one sample in a study of T-cell reconstitution after alpha-beta-depleted transplantation in children. TCRdb ran MiXCR on the PCR reads and lists one entry per CDR3 protein. The repertoire holds under 750,000 distinct CDR3 sequences, with roughly 24% as singletons. The specimen was PBMCs, mostly from graft donor cells, collected 360 days after TCRalphabeta/CD19-depleted stem cell transplant. These receptors were taken from a boy younger than two who had a stem cell transplant for acute myeloid leukemia, so the T cells may come from the graft donor. CDR3s include the opening cysteine and the closing phenylalanine or tryptophan. Each record gives: V gene, D gene, CDR3 length, J gene, clone size, CDR3 DNA, CDR3 protein. D genes are given only for firm matches. The size of a clone is reported for some rows only, either as once, few or many, or as a class for expanded clones.

>TRBV12-3/TRBV12-4|.|18|TRBJ1-1|many
TGTGCCAGCAGTTTAGGCCGACAAAGGGCAGTGACCTTTGAAAAAGCTTTCTTT
CASSLGRQRAVTFEKAFF
>TRBV12-3/TRBV12-4|.|13|TRBJ2-5|few
TGTGCCAGCAGTTTAAGGGATGGGGAGACCCAGTACTTC
CASSLRDGETQYF
>TRBV11-3|.|13|TRBJ2-7|few
TGTGCCAGCAGCTTAGACACCCCGTACGAGCAGTACTTC
CASSLDTPYEQYF
>TRBV20-1|.|13|TRBJ2-5|few
TGCAGTGCCCAAGGTCCTCAGGGAGAGACCCAGTACTTC
CSAQGPQGETQYF
>TRBV7-2|TRBD2|17|TRBJ2-1|many
TGTGCCAGCAGCCGAATCAGCGGGGGCGCTTATTACAATGAGCAGTTCTTC
CASSRISGGAYYNEQFF
>TRBV4-3|.|19|TRBJ2-1|.
TGCGCCAGCAGCCAATACCCCTCCTACACTGGCCGAGGGTACAATGAGCAGTTCTTC
CASSQYPSYTGRGYNEQFF
>TRBV20-1|.|14|TRBJ1-2|many
TGCAGTGCTAGAGATCACCCACAGTTCTATGGCTACACCTTC
CSARDHPQFYGYTF
>TRBV12-3/TRBV12-4|.|13|TRBJ1-1|.
TGTGCCAGCAGTTCGGTAACGAACACTGAAGCTTTCTTT
CASSSVTNTEAFF
>TRBV12-3/TRBV12-4|TRBD2|15|TRBJ2-2|few
TGTGCCAGCAGCCCGACTAGCGCATTCACCGGGGAGCTGTTTTTT
CASSPTSAFTGELFF
>TRBV15|TRBD1|13|TRBJ1-4|.
TGTGCCACCAGCAGCCAGGGGGCCGGAAAACTGTTTTTT
CATSSQGAGKLFF
>TRBV15|TRBD2|13|TRBJ2-3|many
TGTGCCACGGGCGGGGGGAGCACAGATACGCAGTATTTT
CATGGGSTDTQYF
>TRBV20-1|.|11|TRBJ2-5|few
TGCAGTGTATCAGGAAAAGAGACCCAGTACTTC
CSVSGKETQYF
>TRBV9|.|15|TRBJ1-1|few
TGTGCCAGCAGCGTAGAGGATACACCTCACACTGAAGCTTTCTTT
CASSVEDTPHTEAFF
>TRBV20-1|.|19|TRBJ2-4|.
TGCAGTGCTCCACTCGGACCCCGGGACGCATCCTTAGCCAAAAACATTCAGTACTTC
CSAPLGPRDASLAKNIQYF
>TRBV24-1|.|13|TRBJ2-3|many
TGTGCCACCAGTGATACCCACTATCATACGCAGTATTTT
CATSDTHYHTQYF